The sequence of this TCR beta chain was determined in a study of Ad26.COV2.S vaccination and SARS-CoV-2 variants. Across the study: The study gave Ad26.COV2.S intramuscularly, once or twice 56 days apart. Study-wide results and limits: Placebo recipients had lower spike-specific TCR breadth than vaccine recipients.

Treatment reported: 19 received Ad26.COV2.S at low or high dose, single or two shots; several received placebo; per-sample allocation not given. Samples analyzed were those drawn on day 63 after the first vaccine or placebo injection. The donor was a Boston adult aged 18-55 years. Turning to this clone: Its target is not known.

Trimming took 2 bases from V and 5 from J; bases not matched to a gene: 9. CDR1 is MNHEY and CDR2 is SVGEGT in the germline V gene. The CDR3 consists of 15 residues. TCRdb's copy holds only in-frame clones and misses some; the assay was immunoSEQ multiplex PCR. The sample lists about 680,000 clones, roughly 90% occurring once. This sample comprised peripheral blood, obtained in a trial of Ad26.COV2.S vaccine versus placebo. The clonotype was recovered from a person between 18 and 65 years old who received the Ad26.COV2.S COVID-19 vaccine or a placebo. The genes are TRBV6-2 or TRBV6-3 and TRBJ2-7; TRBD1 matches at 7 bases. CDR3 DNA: TGTGCCAGCAGTTACCTGGACAGGCAACGCGACGAGCAGTACTTC. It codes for CASSYLDRQRDEQYF.